This T cell receptor beta chain was sequenced for a study of PD-1 blockade in classical Hodgkin lymphoma. Study results and caveats: Significantly greater TCR diversity emerged by C4D1 in CD4+ cells but not CD8+ cells. Baseline diversity resembling that of newly diagnosed patients was seen in complete responders. Although disease activity or prior therapy may be involved, causes of the repertoire differences remain undefined.

As concerns this clone: Antigen unknown.

Trimming pared 4 bases from V and 3 bases from J, leaving 15 bases between. Germline CDR1 reads SGHNT; CDR2 reads YYREEE (reference sequence). The CDR3 is 15 residues long. Each patient experienced a relapse that followed autologous stem cell transplantation, and brentuximab vedotin exposure varied. The study recorded best responses of complete response, partial response or progressive disease. Only in-frame clones appear in the TCRdb table, and some are missing; sequencing was by immunoSEQ multiplex PCR. The profile shows nearly 60,000 clones, 91% of them singletons. The sequencing used peripheral blood mononuclear cells (PBMCs), collected before the second cycle of nivolumab. The sequence came from a human donor with classical Hodgkin lymphoma. The V call is TRBV5-4, the J call TRBJ2-3; no definite D call. The CDR3 here is CASSPPPPGTDTQYF. In DNA, the CDR3 is TGTGCCAGCAGCCCCCCACCCCCGGGTACAGATACGCAGTATTTT.